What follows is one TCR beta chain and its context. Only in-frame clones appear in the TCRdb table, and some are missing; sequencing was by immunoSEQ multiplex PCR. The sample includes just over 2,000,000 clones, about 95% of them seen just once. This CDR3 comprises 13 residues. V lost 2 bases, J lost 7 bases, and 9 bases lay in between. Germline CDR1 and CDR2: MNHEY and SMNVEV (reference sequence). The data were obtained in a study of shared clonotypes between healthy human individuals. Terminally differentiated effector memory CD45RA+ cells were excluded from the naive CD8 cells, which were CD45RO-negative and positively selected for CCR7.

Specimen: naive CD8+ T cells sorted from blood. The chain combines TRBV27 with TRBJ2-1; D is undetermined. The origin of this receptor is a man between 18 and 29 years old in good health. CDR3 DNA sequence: TGTGCCAGCAGTTTAAGCCTTTTGAATGAGCAGTTCTTC. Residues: CASSLSLLNEQFF.